One and the same sample provided the 30 T cell receptor beta chains below, sequenced in a study of post-analysis software for immune sequencing data. These receptors have no identified antigens. Findings of the study overall: When patients were compared with controls, five TRBV segments were more frequent, TRBV5-6, TRBV5-1 and TRBV20-1 among them.

Carried by the TCR beta cDNA libraries were unique molecular identifiers. TCRdb re-analysed the PCR reads in MiXCR, keeping a single row per CDR3 protein. The sample lists around 710,000 distinct CDR3 sequences; more than 45% were seen once. Sequenced sample: blood. The origin of the receptors is a girl aged 5 to 17 with multiple sclerosis.

A few counts support this clonotype. The chain has TRBV27 and TRBJ1-1; weak D call: TRBD1 (6 bases). The CDR3 consists of 12 residues. V was trimmed by 8 bases and J by 3 bases, leaving 10 bases between them. Germline assignment: CDR1 MNHEY and CDR2 SMNVEV (reference sequence). The DNA of the CDR3 is TGTGCCAGCGGGGGGCTGGACACTGAAGCTTTCTTT. Amino acid sequence: CASGGLDTEAFF.

This chain joins TRBV27 and TRBJ2-3, with TRBD1 matching over 9 bases. Germline CDR1 MNHEY, CDR2 SMNVEV (reference sequence). The CDR3 extends over 15 amino acids. V shed 6 bases, J shed 1 base, and the junction held 5 bases outside the gene matches. The CDR3 is CASSTGGKGTDTQYF. As DNA, the CDR3 is TGTGCCAGCAGCACAGGGGGCAAGGGCACAGATACGCAGTATTTT.

The CDR3 DNA sequence: TGCAGCGTTGATCCGGAGGCAGGGGAGGTCTATGGCTACACCTTC. It encodes CSVDPEAGEVYGYTF. V and J are TRBV29-1 and TRBJ1-2, with a possible D match to TRBD1 (6 bases). CDR3 length: 15 amino acids. Germline CDR1 reads SQVTM; CDR2 reads ANQGSEA. Trimming left V 3 bases short and J 4 bases short, with 18 bases between.

The V gene is TRBV29-1, the J gene TRBJ1-1, with D possibly being TRBD1 (5 bases). Per the germline V gene, CDR1 is SQVTM and CDR2 is ANQGSEA. The CDR3 length is 10 residues. V lost 7 bases and J lost 4, with 7 bases in between. CDR3: CSGGSTEAFF. The CDR3 DNA is TGCAGCGGGGGCTCCACTGAAGCTTTCTTT.

The chain combines TRBV5-1 with TRBJ2-1, with D possibly being TRBD2 (6 bases). Trimming took off 3 bases at V and 3 bases at J, with 13 bases between the two ends. From germline, CDR1 is SGHRS and CDR2 YFSETQ. This CDR3 contains 15 residues. CDR3: CASSYGGDNYNEQFF. The CDR3 DNA reads TGCGCCAGCAGCTACGGGGGTGATAACTACAATGAGCAGTTCTTC. The full variable domain, with the rest looked up from reference TRBV5-1 and TRBJ2-1, is KAGVTQTPRYLIKTRGQQVTLSCSPISGHRSVSWYQQTPGQGLQFLFEYFSETQRNKGNFPGRFSGRQFSNSRSEMNVSTLELGDSALYLCASSYGGDNYNEQFFGPGTRLTVL.

This clonotype was found a few times. The chain recombines TRBV10-3 with TRBJ2-6; D is perhaps TRBD1 (6 bases). Germline V gives CDR1 ENHRY, CDR2 SYGVKD. The length of the CDR3 is 14 residues. Trimming stripped 9 bases from V and 2 bases from J, with 11 bases between. The CDR3 sequence: CAIRAGAGANVLTF. CDR3 sequence (DNA): TGTGCCATTAGGGCAGGGGCTGGGGCCAACGTCCTGACTTTC.

V gene TRBV6-5 combines with J gene TRBJ2-5; the D is unclear. Between the trimmed V and J ends, which lost 4 bases and 5 bases, there was a span of 8 bases. The CDR3 extends over 12 amino acids. Germline lookup yields CDR1 MNHEY and CDR2 SVGAGI. In DNA, the CDR3 is TGTGCCAGCAGTTTGAATGCGGAGACCCAGTACTTC. Amino acids: CASSLNAETQYF.

The V gene is TRBV7-2, the J gene TRBJ2-7; possible D gene TRBD1, 5 bases. CDR3 size: 16 residues. Germline values: CDR1 SGHTA, CDR2 FQGNSA. V gave up 2 bases and J gave up 0 bases, with 14 bases separating them. The chain's CDR3 is CASSLSRGGSSYEQYF. The CDR3 bases are TGTGCCAGCAGCTTAAGTAGGGGCGGTTCCTCCTACGAGCAGTACTTC.

This clonotype occurred once. The chain employs TRBV6-5 and TRBJ1-2; a possible D gene is TRBD1 (5 bases). The CDR3 contains 13 residues. The V gene lost 8 bases and the J gene lost 2 bases, with 12 bases spanning the gap. From germline, CDR1 is MNHEY and CDR2 SVGAGI. The chain's CDR3 is CASQGGSNYGYTF. The CDR3 DNA follows: TGTGCCAGCCAGGGAGGGTCAAACTATGGCTACACCTTC.

This clonotype has only a few counts. The chain has TRBV29-1 and TRBJ1-5; D gene unclear. V was shortened by 6 bases and J by 5 bases, with 14 bases between the two germline ends. The CDR3 sequence is 13 residues long. Germline lookup yields CDR1 SQVTM and CDR2 ANQGSEA. For the CDR3, the DNA is TGCAGCGTCGGTGTCGGGCGGGATCAGCCCCAGCATTTT. Protein: CSVGVGRDQPQHF.

This rearrangement joins TRBV20-1 to TRBJ2-1; the match to TRBD2 covers 10 bases. Per germline, CDR1 DFQATT and CDR2 SNEGSKA (reference sequence). The J segment lost 3 bases and the V segment lost 4 bases, leaving 12 bases of the junction unmatched. This CDR3 is 17 amino acids long. The CDR3 region has the DNA TGCAGTGCTACCATGCTCTACATAGCGGGAGGCTACAATGAGCAGTTCTTC. This sequence encodes CSATMLYIAGGYNEQFF.

The chain links TRBV20-1 to TRBJ1-6, with D unclear. Germline lookup yields CDR1 DFQATT and CDR2 SNEGSKA (reference sequence). The ends were cut back, 0 bases at V and 8 bases at J, with 8 bases in the middle. CDR3 length: 13 amino acids. DNA of the CDR3: TGCAGTGCTAGAGATGCGGGTGATTCACCCCTCCACTTT. Translation: CSARDAGDSPLHF.

In this sample, this clonotype turned up a few times. The V gene is TRBV7-2, the J gene TRBJ2-7, with a tentative D call TRBD1 (5 bases). The J call may be incorrect, as the DNA end agrees better with TRBJ2-5. CDR3 size: 14 residues. The V gene's germline CDR1 is SGHTA and CDR2 FQGNSA. The CDR3 loop is CASSLEAGPETQYF. The DNA for the CDR3 is TGTGCCAGCAGCTTAGAAGCAGGGCCAGAGACCCAGTACTTC.

This clonotype was observed a few times. The chain links TRBV28 to TRBJ2-7; D perhaps matches TRBD1 (6 bases). CDR3 length: 15 amino acids. The V end was cut by 1 base, the J end by 9 bases, with 19 bases between. Germline CDR1 MDHEN, CDR2 SYDVKM. CDR3 sequence: CASSLSQGSIKRQYF. Here the CDR3 DNA reads TGTGCCAGCAGTTTATCCCAGGGGAGTATCAAACGGCAGTACTTC.

The rearrangement uses TRBV10-3 and TRBJ1-5; 7 bases are a match to TRBD1. Per the germline V gene, CDR1 is ENHRY and CDR2 is SYGVKD. Trimming at V came to 2 bases and at J to 2 bases, leaving 6 bases not matched to a gene. The CDR3 is 16 residues long. This chain's CDR3 is CAISEGAGGGNQPQHF. CDR3 sequence (DNA): TGTGCCATCAGTGAGGGGGCAGGGGGAGGCAATCAGCCCCAGCATTTT.

Details on this clonotype: A read error may produce the germline difference seen at one junction end. V and J are TRBV20-1 and TRBJ2-5, with D tentatively TRBD2 (5 bases). Germline loops: CDR1 DFQATT, CDR2 SNEGSKA (reference sequence). The CDR3 is 11 residues long. The chain's CDR3 is CSASKEETQYF. The CDR3 DNA reads as TGTAGTGCTAGCAAGGAAGAGACCCAGTACTTC.

This chain joins TRBV20-1 and TRBJ2-1; D might be TRBD2 (6 bases). Germline lookup yields CDR1 DFQATT and CDR2 SNEGSKA (reference sequence). This CDR3 comprises 15 residues. Between the trimmed V and J ends, which lost 0 bases and 6 bases, there was a span of 15 bases. The CDR3 region is CSARDRLGLPNEQFF. The CDR3 DNA reads as TGCAGTGCTAGAGATAGACTGGGACTTCCCAATGAGCAGTTCTTC.

This clonotype has a handful of counts. The chain employs TRBV29-1 and TRBJ2-3; perhaps TRBD2 as D (5 bases). The CDR3 runs 12 residues. V dropped 6 bases and J dropped 0 bases, with 7 bases sitting between them. From germline, CDR1 is SQVTM and CDR2 ANQGSEA. In nucleotides, the CDR3 is TGCAGCGTAGCGGTTAGCACAGATACGCAGTATTTT. It translates to CSVAVSTDTQYF.

This clonotype has only one observation. The chain combines TRBV7-6 with TRBJ2-7; D might be TRBD2 (7 bases). Germline V CDR1 and CDR2: SGHVS, FNYEAQ. This CDR3 has 17 residues. V was clipped by 5 bases and J by 0 bases, with 20 bases between them. CDR3 in DNA: TGTGCCAGCAGCAAACAAGGGGGGAGGGACGGCTCCTACGAGCAGTACTTC. This encodes CASSKQGGRDGSYEQYF.

The V gene is TRBV7-2, the J gene TRBJ2-3, with a tentative D call TRBD1 (5 bases). Per the germline V gene, CDR1 is SGHTA and CDR2 is FQGNSA. The V gene lost 1 base and the J gene lost 6 bases, with 20 bases spanning the gap. CDR3 length: 17 residues. The CDR3: CASSLDRASGARDTQYF. CDR3 sequence (DNA): TGTGCCAGCAGCTTAGATCGGGCTAGTGGGGCGCGTGATACGCAGTATTTT.

The chain combines TRBV12-3 or TRBV12-4 with TRBJ2-7, with 7 bases matching TRBD1. CDR3 length equals 17 residues. With V trimmed by 5 bases and J by 2 bases, 15 bases remained unmatched. This chain's CDR3 is CASSQQTGFFDPYEQYF. In DNA form, the CDR3 reads TGTGCCAGCAGTCAACAGACAGGGTTCTTTGACCCCTACGAGCAGTACTTC.

The gene calls are TRBV7-9 and TRBJ1-2, with 7 bases identical to TRBD1. CDR3 size: 15 residues. Per the germline V gene, CDR1 is SEHNR and CDR2 is FQNEAQ (reference sequence). Trimming cost V 3 bases and J 5 bases; bases outside gene matches: 9. The chain's CDR3 is CASSLATGSPYGYTF. CDR3 DNA sequence: TGTGCCAGCAGCTTGGCGACAGGGAGCCCTTATGGCTACACCTTC.

The chain recombines TRBV20-1 with TRBJ2-2; D is undetermined. The CDR3 has 15 residues. V shed 4 bases and J shed 5 bases, with 17 bases lying between them. Germline values: CDR1 DFQATT, CDR2 SNEGSKA (reference sequence). The CDR3 nucleotides read TGCAGTGCTAAGAGGTTCCAAGGGCCTACCGGGGAGCTGTTTTTT. This gives the protein CSAKRFQGPTGELFF.

The V and J genes are TRBV6-2 or TRBV6-3 and TRBJ2-1, with D maybe TRBD2 (5 bases). The length of the CDR3 is 12 residues. Trimming pared 6 bases from V and 7 bases from J, leaving 10 bases between. CDR1 and CDR2 (germline): MNHEY, SVGEGT. The CDR3 sequence is CASSGVVNEQFF. As DNA, the CDR3 is TGTGCCAGCAGCGGGGTGGTGAATGAGCAGTTCTTC.

In this sample, this clonotype turned up a few times. V and J are TRBV4-2 and TRBJ2-5; TRBD1 might be the D (6 bases). The V and J ends lost 0 bases and 2 bases respectively, with 13 bases between them. Per germline, CDR1 LGHNA and CDR2 YNFKEQ. The CDR3 runs 16 residues. The CDR3 region is CASSQDRGGGQETQYF. The CDR3 DNA sequence: TGTGCCAGCAGCCAAGACAGGGGTGGGGGTCAAGAGACCCAGTACTTC.

The chain is built from TRBV9 and TRBJ2-1; D is perhaps TRBD2 (5 bases). Trimming removed 2 bases at V and 5 bases at J, with 8 bases between. Germline lookup yields CDR1 SGDLS and CDR2 YYNGEE. The CDR3 runs 13 residues. CDR3 loop: CASSVVGDNEQFF. As DNA, the CDR3 is TGTGCCAGCAGCGTCGTCGGGGACAATGAGCAGTTCTTC.

V gene TRBV7-2 combines with J gene TRBJ2-7; 8 bases fit TRBD2. J gave up 4 bases and V 1 base, and 9 bases lay outside the gene matches. The length of the CDR3 is 16 residues. CDR1 is SGHTA, CDR2 FQGNSA, per germline. The CDR3 DNA is TGTGCCAGCAGCTTAGTTACAGCGGGAGTGGGGTACGAGCAGTACTTC. This sequence encodes CASSLVTAGVGYEQYF. The full variable domain, rest sourced from reference TRBV7-2 and TRBJ2-7, is GAGVSQSPSNKVTEKGKDVELRCDPISGHTALYWYRQSLGQGLEFLIYFQGNSAPDKSGLPSDRFSAERTGGSVSTLTIQRTQQEDSAVYLCASSLVTAGVGYEQYFGPGTRLTVT.

The chain has TRBV28 and TRBJ2-7; tentatively, D is TRBD1 or TRBD2 (5 bases each). The CDR3 is 16 amino acids. Germline assignment: CDR1 MDHEN and CDR2 SYDVKM. Trimming removed 5 bases from V and 0 bases from J, with 17 bases in between. In DNA form, the CDR3 reads TGTGCCAGCAGTCGACCCGGGGCAGGATTCTCCTACGAGCAGTACTTC. This translates into CASSRPGAGFSYEQYF.

This chain links TRBV29-1 with TRBJ2-1; possibly TRBD2 for D (5 bases). V lost 7 bases to trimming and J lost 4 bases, with 14 bases between them. CDR1 and CDR2 from the germline V gene are SQVTM and ANQGSEA. The CDR3 contains 13 residues. The CDR3 region is CSATAEKYNEQFF. The CDR3 coding sequence is TGCAGCGCTACAGCGGAGAAATACAATGAGCAGTTCTTC.

The gene calls are TRBV29-1 and TRBJ1-2; 7 bases line up with TRBD1. CDR3 length: 11 residues. The V and J ends lost 7 bases and 6 bases, in that order; junction bases with no gene match: 5. Germline V gene sequence: CDR1 SQVTM, CDR2 ANQGSEA. CDR3 residues: CSAGDRDGYTF. CDR3 sequence (DNA): TGCAGCGCCGGAGACAGGGATGGCTACACCTTC.